A selection of T cell receptor beta chains follows, all from one sample in a study of technical replicates of blood from several donors. Measured with immunoSEQ multiplex PCR; TCRdb has only the in-frame clones, and not every one. The table has tens of thousands of clones, around 97% seen once. The material sequenced was T cells isolated from PBMCs. These receptors were obtained from a human donor in good health. Both conserved end residues are part of each CDR3.

>TRBV7-7
CASSLYATMNTGELFF
>TRBV28
CASCLGTRTYEQYF
>TRBV4-1
CASRHTDRDRVDYTF
>TRBV4-2
CASSQEGQGAQETQYF
>TRBV27
CASTDRRQLEAFF
>TRBV4-1
CASSQDGRGTEAFF
>TRBV11-3
CASSSRTSGGNTDTQYF
>TRBV2
CASSDTGTSGTSAKNIQYF
>TRBV28
CASSQGDEAFF
>TRBV9
CASSVEPGNTIYF
>TRBV27
CASSLRGLAGVNEQFF